Following are 10 T cell receptor beta chains from one sample sequenced in a study of blood T cell repertoires in COVID-19. Clones were read by immunoSEQ multiplex PCR, and TCRdb kept only the in-frame ones, dropping some. The data contain about 200,000 clones, roughly 82% of them singletons. The specimen sequenced was PBMCs or T cells enriched from blood (not recorded which). Receptors originate from a man in his forties with acute COVID-19.

V and J are TRBV7-3 and TRBJ2-5; 7 nucleotides match TRBD1. Germline CDR1 and CDR2: SGHTA and FQGTGA. The trim removed 3 bases at V and 6 bases at J, leaving 4 bases unmatched. CDR3 length equals 13 residues. Written as DNA, the CDR3 is TGTGCCAGCAGCTTGAGACAGGGTCAGACCCAGTACTTC. Encoded protein: CASSLRQGQTQYF. Together with reference TRBV7-3 and TRBJ2-5, the CDR3 gives the full variable domain: GAGVSQTPSNKVTEKGKYVELRCDPISGHTALYWYRQSLGQGPEFLIYFQGTGAADDSGLPNDRFFAVRPEGSVSTLKIQRTERGDSAVYLCASSLRQGQTQYFGPGTRLLVL.

This sequence joins TRBV5-1 and TRBJ2-5; a possible D gene is TRBD1 (7 bases). Between the trimmed V and J ends, which lost 0 bases and 2 bases, there was a span of 14 bases. Germline V gene sequence: CDR1 SGHRS, CDR2 YFSETQ. There are 16 residues in the CDR3. CDR3 coding DNA: TGCGCCAGCAGCTTGGCCTTGTCAGGGGGGCAAGAGACCCAGTACTTC. Its translation is CASSLALSGGQETQYF.

The genes are TRBV9 and TRBJ2-1, with 8 bases aligning to TRBD2. Germline V gives CDR1 SGDLS, CDR2 YYNGEE. Trimming took 0 bases from V and 5 from J; bases not matched to a gene: 7. CDR3 length equals 16 residues. This CDR3 is CASSVDPSGRHNEQFF. In DNA form, the CDR3 reads TGTGCCAGCAGCGTAGACCCTAGCGGGCGACACAATGAGCAGTTCTTC.

V is TRBV11-2 and J is TRBJ2-5; tentatively, D is TRBD2 (6 bases). CDR3 length: 15 residues. Germline loops: CDR1 SGHAT, CDR2 FQNNGV. V lost 8 bases, J lost 1 base, and 17 bases lay in between. The CDR3 here is CASRLLLGGQETQYF. In DNA, the CDR3 is TGTGCCAGCCGGCTTCTCTTGGGAGGCCAAGAGACCCAGTACTTC.

V usage is TRBV7-3 and J usage is TRBJ2-1; 9 bases fit TRBD2. Germline trimming cut 5 bases from V and 6 bases from J; bases unmatched to any gene: 8. This CDR3 is 15 amino acids long. The V gene's germline CDR1 is SGHTA and CDR2 FQGTGA. The DNA of the CDR3 is TGTGCCAGCAGCCCAGACCCGACTAGCGGCAATGAGCAGTTCTTC. This gives the protein CASSPDPTSGNEQFF. Using reference TRBV7-3 and TRBJ2-1 for the parts outside the CDR3, the full variable domain is GAGVSQTPSNKVTEKGKYVELRCDPISGHTALYWYRQSLGQGPEFLIYFQGTGAADDSGLPNDRFFAVRPEGSVSTLKIQRTERGDSAVYLCASSPDPTSGNEQFFGPGTRLTVL.

The rearrangement uses TRBV11-2 and TRBJ1-1, with TRBD1 matching over 8 bases. Germline V gene sequence: CDR1 SGHAT, CDR2 FQNNGV. The CDR3 totals 15 residues. V was clipped by 4 bases and J by 1 base; unmatched bases: 5. CDR3 region: CASSYTGGGNTEAFF. CDR3 DNA: TGTGCCAGCAGCTACACAGGGGGAGGGAACACTGAAGCTTTCTTT.

The DNA of the CDR3 is TGTGCCAGCAGCTCTAACCGGGACTACAATGAGCAGTTCTTC. As protein: CASSSNRDYNEQFF. The chain links TRBV13 to TRBJ2-1; D may be TRBD2 (5 bases). In germline, CDR1 is PRHDT, CDR2 FYEKMQ (reference sequence). Trimming removed 4 bases from V and 3 bases from J, with 10 bases in between. This CDR3 contains 14 residues.

V gene TRBV11-2 combines with J gene TRBJ2-1, with TRBD2 identical over 7 bases. The CDR3 consists of 16 residues. Germline CDR1 and CDR2: SGHAT and FQNNGV. V was pared by 5 bases and J by 5 bases, with 12 bases of the junction left unmatched. The CDR3 reads CASSRERRGRDNEQFF. The DNA for the CDR3 is TGTGCCAGCAGCCGCGAAAGACGGGGGAGGGACAATGAGCAGTTCTTC.

The V call is TRBV12-3 or TRBV12-4, the J call TRBJ2-1, with a tentative D call TRBD1 (5 bases). V was trimmed by 5 bases and J by 7 bases, leaving 12 bases between them. The CDR3 covers 13 residues. The CDR3 sequence is CASSKGPINEQFF. CDR3 nucleotide sequence: TGTGCCAGCAGTAAGGGGCCTATTAATGAGCAGTTCTTC.

The chain employs TRBV30 and TRBJ2-1; D is perhaps TRBD2 (5 bases). Germline CDR1 reads GTSNPN; CDR2 reads SVGIG (reference sequence). The CDR3 extends over 12 amino acids. Deletions cut 2 bases from V and 15 bases from J, with 17 bases between. The CDR3 sequence: CAWSPGDPRPFF. The CDR3, as DNA: TGTGCCTGGAGTCCCGGGGATCCACGACCGTTCTTC.